Listed below are T cell receptor beta chains from one sample, sequenced in a study of shared clonotypes between healthy human individuals. Some clones are missing from TCRdb's copy, which holds only in-frame ones; the method was immunoSEQ multiplex PCR. This table holds 1.5 million to 2.5 million clones, approximately 95% found once. Sequenced sample: naive CD8+ T cells sorted from blood. These receptors were taken from a man younger than 30 in good health. Both conserved end residues are part of each CDR3. The D gene is left open where the match is weak. A row's size may be missing; if present it is once, few, many or a size class.

clone size	D gene	V gene	J gene	CDR3 protein	CDR3 DNA
-	TRBD1	TRBV7-9	TRBJ1-5	CASSLGQGSQPQHF	TGTGCCAGCAGCTTGGGACAGGGCAGCCAGCCCCAGCATTTT
once	TRBD2	TRBV10-2	TRBJ2-3	CASSWTSRTDTQYF	TGCGCCAGCAGTTGGACTAGCCGCACAGATACGCAGTATTTT
-	TRBD2	TRBV5-6	TRBJ2-3	CASSLAAGGDTQYF	TGTGCCAGCAGCTTGGCGGCGGGGGGGGATACGCAGTATTTT
-	-	TRBV7-9	TRBJ1-4	CASSLDYAVNPTNEKLFF	TGTGCCAGCAGCTTAGATTATGCCGTAAACCCGACTAATGAAAAACTGTTTTTT
-	TRBD2	TRBV2	TRBJ2-1	CASSGLAGYNEQFF	TGTGCCAGCAGTGGGTTAGCGGGATACAATGAGCAGTTCTTC
-	-	TRBV7-9	TRBJ2-2	CASSLALGVETNTGELFF	TGTGCCAGCAGCTTAGCGTTGGGGGTCGAGACGAACACCGGGGAGCTGTTTTTT
once	TRBD1	TRBV11-2	TRBJ1-5	CASSLAGTAGDQPQHF	TGTGCCAGCAGCTTGGCCGGGACAGCAGGGGATCAGCCCCAGCATTTT
-	-	TRBV7-8	TRBJ2-2	CASSLVGGLNTGELFF	TGTGCCAGCAGCTTAGTCGGGGGATTGAACACCGGGGAGCTGTTTTTT
-	-	TRBV9	TRBJ2-7	CASSVDGSSYEQYF	TGTGCCAGCAGCGTAGATGGGAGCTCCTACGAGCAGTACTTC
-	-	TRBV6-5	TRBJ1-1	CASSYSAGTEAFF	TGTGCCAGCAGTTACTCGGCTGGGACTGAAGCTTTCTTT
-	-	TRBV2	TRBJ2-7	CASTGVGSYEQYF	TGTGCCAGCACGGGGGTAGGATCCTACGAGCAGTACTTC
few	TRBD1	TRBV19	TRBJ2-1	CASSTTDRGYNEQFF	TGTGCCAGTAGTACCACGGACAGGGGCTACAATGAGCAGTTCTTC
-	-	TRBV6-1	TRBJ2-7	CASSEGITESYEQYF	TGTGCCAGCAGTGAAGGCATCACAGAATCCTACGAGCAGTACTTC
-	TRBD1	TRBV7-2	TRBJ2-7	CASSFHRGYEQYF	TGTGCCAGCAGCTTTCACAGGGGCTACGAGCAGTACTTC
-	TRBD1	TRBV30	TRBJ1-5	CAWSVGTGDQPQHF	TGTGCCTGGAGTGTGGGGACAGGGGATCAGCCCCAGCATTTT
once	-	TRBV5-6	TRBJ1-1	CASSLLANTEAFF	TGTGCCAGCAGCTTATTGGCGAACACTGAAGCTTTCTTT
-	TRBD1	TRBV9	TRBJ1-5	CASSVGDSAGPNSNQPQHF	TGTGCCAGCAGCGTAGGGGACAGTGCAGGGCCAAATAGCAATCAGCCCCAGCATTTT
-	-	TRBV10-3	TRBJ2-7	CAIMDGTYEQYF	TGTGCCATCATGGACGGCACCTACGAGCAGTACTTC
-	-	TRBV10-3	TRBJ2-6	CAIREIAGANVLTF	TGTGCCATCAGAGAGATCGCTGGGGCCAACGTCCTGACTTTC
-	TRBD2	TRBV7-8	TRBJ2-1	CASSRTSGGSYNEQFF	TGTGCCAGCAGCCGGACTAGCGGAGGCTCCTACAATGAGCAGTTCTTC